This T cell receptor beta chain was obtained from a study of PD-L1 blockade in urothelial cancer. The protocol was immunoSEQ multiplex PCR, while the TCRdb copy is restricted to in-frame clones and leaves out a portion. The sample includes fewer than 30,000 clones, approximately 88% of them seen just once. With V trimmed by 8 bases and J by 7 bases, 9 bases remained unmatched. The germline V gene encodes CDR1 MNHNS and CDR2 SASEGT. This CDR3 spans 15 amino acids. This sample comprised PBMCs, obtained around atezolizumab (anti-PD-L1) treatment. The chain is built from TRBV6-1 and TRBJ2-2; 11 bases fit TRBD2. The TCR originated in a man in his 70s with urothelial cancer. The chain's CDR3 is CASLVLAGEGGELFF. DNA of the CDR3: TGTGCCAGCCTGGTACTAGCGGGAGAGGGCGGGGAGCTGTTTTTT.